Listed below are T cell receptor beta chains from one sample, sequenced in a study of shared clonotypes between healthy human individuals. Profiled with immunoSEQ multiplex PCR; TCRdb holds only in-frame clones, not every one. The sample yields around 560,000 clones, approximately 95% seen once. The specimen sequenced was naive CD8+ T cells sorted from blood. These receptors all come from a woman aged 25 to 39 in good health. Both conserved end residues are part of each CDR3. The D gene is left open where the match is weak. A row's size may be missing; if present it is once, few, many or a size class.

TRBD2 | TRBJ2-7 | TRBV28 | - | CASRLVTSASYEQYF | TGTGCCAGCAGACTCGTGACTAGCGCCTCCTACGAGCAGTACTTC
- | TRBJ1-6 | TRBV6-4 | - | CASRQGNSPLHF | TGTGCCAGCCGCCAGGGGAATTCACCCCTCCACTTT
- | TRBJ2-1 | TRBV4-1 | - | CASSRSGQPEHNEQFF | TGCGCCAGCAGCCGATCTGGACAGCCAGAGCACAATGAGCAGTTCTTC
- | TRBJ2-7 | TRBV6-5 | - | CASTGQSAEQYF | TGTGCCAGCACCGGACAGTCCGCCGAGCAGTACTTC
- | TRBJ2-1 | TRBV27 | - | CASSLDSNNEQFF | TGTGCCAGCAGCCTCGACAGCAACAATGAGCAGTTCTTC
- | TRBJ2-7 | TRBV15 | - | CATSRDSTYEQYF | TGTGCCACCAGCAGGGACTCTACCTACGAGCAGTACTTC
TRBD2 | TRBJ2-7 | TRBV28 | - | CASSFRAGGAEHEQYF | TGTGCCAGCAGTTTTAGGGCGGGAGGTGCGGAACACGAGCAGTACTTC
- | TRBJ1-5 | TRBV15 | - | CATSRDGYSNQPQHF | TGTGCCACCAGCAGAGACGGGTATAGCAATCAGCCCCAGCATTTT
- | TRBJ2-1 | TRBV9 | - | CASSGLTNSSYNEQFF | TGTGCCAGCAGCGGTTTGACTAACAGCTCCTACAATGAGCAGTTCTTC
- | TRBJ1-2 | TRBV14 | - | CASSQARQGGYGYTF | TGTGCCAGCAGCCAAGCCCGGCAGGGAGGATATGGCTACACCTTC
- | TRBJ1-1 | TRBV5-6 | - | CASSLEGNGNTEAFF | TGTGCCAGCAGCTTGGAAGGGAATGGGAACACTGAAGCTTTCTTT
- | TRBJ2-1 | TRBV2 | - | CAQLPGRRTNEQFF | TGTGCCCAACTTCCCGGACGGCGGACCAATGAGCAGTTCTTC
- | TRBJ2-5 | TRBV27 | - | CASSPRAEAGQYF | TGTGCCAGCAGCCCCCGAGCGGAGGCCGGCCAGTACTTC
- | TRBJ2-7 | TRBV18 | - | CASSPPGGNAYEQYF | TGTGCCAGCTCACCACCGGGCGGGAATGCCTACGAGCAGTACTTC
- | TRBJ2-5 | TRBV7-9 | - | CASSPGVSDGETQYF | TGTGCCAGCAGCCCAGGGGTTAGCGACGGGGAGACCCAGTACTTC
TRBD2 | TRBJ2-7 | TRBV27 | once | CASGASGSPYEQYF | TGTGCCAGCGGAGCTAGCGGGAGTCCCTACGAGCAGTACTTC
- | TRBJ2-2 | TRBV27 | once | CASSLWLNGELFF | TGTGCCAGCAGTTTATGGCTTAACGGGGAGCTGTTTTTT
TRBD1 | TRBJ2-7 | TRBV6-5 | - | CASSPAGTAYEQYF | TGTGCCAGCAGCCCGGCCGGGACAGCTTACGAGCAGTACTTC
TRBD2 | TRBJ2-5 | TRBV6-5 | - | CASSSLAEEETQYF | TGTGCCAGCAGTTCACTAGCGGAGGAAGAGACCCAGTACTTC
- | TRBJ2-7 | TRBV5-1 | - | CASSLGYGGTYEQYF | TGCGCCAGCAGCTTGGGGTACGGGGGTACCTACGAGCAGTACTTC
TRBD2 | TRBJ2-7 | TRBV5-6 | - | CASSYSGSSYEQYF | TGTGCCAGCAGCTACAGCGGGAGCTCCTACGAGCAGTACTTC
- | TRBJ2-3 | TRBV5-6 | - | CASSLALFVADTQYF | TGTGCCAGCAGCTTGGCCCTGTTTGTAGCGGATACGCAGTATTTT
TRBD1 | TRBJ1-1 | TRBV28 | once | CASTRYRGNTEAFF | TGTGCCAGCACCCGGTACAGGGGAAACACTGAAGCTTTCTTT
- | TRBJ2-4 | TRBV11-2 | - | CASSFTVNIQYF | TGTGCCAGCAGCTTCACGGTAAACATTCAGTACTTC
- | TRBJ2-1 | TRBV7-9 | once | CASSLGDFNYNEQFF | TGTGCCAGCAGCTTAGGTGACTTCAACTACAATGAGCAGTTCTTC
- | TRBJ2-7 | TRBV29-1 | - | CSVEEGNSYEQYF | TGCAGCGTTGAGGAGGGAAACTCCTACGAGCAGTACTTC
- | TRBJ1-2 | TRBV11-2 | - | CASSLKQGLDNYGYTF | TGTGCCAGCAGCTTAAAACAGGGTTTGGATAACTATGGCTACACCTTC
- | TRBJ1-2 | TRBV19 | - | CASSLDLNGIHGYTF | TGTGCCAGTAGTTTGGACCTCAACGGGATTCATGGCTACACCTTC